This T cell receptor (beta chain) emerged from a study of CD8 T cells in ankylosing spondylitis. Making the TCR beta libraries involved quantitative 5'-RACE with molecular barcodes. MiXCR was run by TCRdb on the 5' RACE reads, yielding one entry per CDR3 protein. The repertoire holds approximately 240,000 distinct CDR3 sequences, with 20% to 30% as singletons. This clonotype has ten or more counts. V was clipped by 5 bases and J by 2 bases; unmatched bases: 7. This CDR3 comprises 15 residues. Sequencing was done on a sample of blood, either unsorted or a sorted T cell fraction (not recorded which). The chain combines TRBV12-3 or TRBV12-4 with TRBJ2-3; 7 bases are a match to TRBD2. This sequence was found in a male donor with ankylosing spondylitis or in good health (not recorded which). CDR3 region: CASSPAGTNTDTQYF. CDR3 nucleotides: TGTGCCAGCAGTCCCGCCGGGACTAACACAGATACGCAGTATTTT.